This is a list of T cell receptor beta chains from one sample in a study of T-cell reconstitution after alpha-beta-depleted transplantation in children. TCRdb processed the PCR reads anew with MiXCR; each CDR3 protein has one entry. This table has roughly 610,000 distinct CDR3 sequences, over 9.5% appearing once. The sample here was PBMCs from the stem cell graft donor, taken from the stem cell graft. The receptors stem from a human donor who donated a stem cell graft to a child with acute myeloid leukemia. Both conserved end residues are part of each CDR3. Each record gives: V gene, CDR3 length, CDR3 protein.

V: TRBV20-1; length: 14; CDR3: CSARVPRGNQPQHF
V: TRBV5-4; length: 17; CDR3: CASSLARASGRTDTQYF
V: TRBV6-2/TRBV6-3; length: 17; CDR3: CASSYSSTGETNQPQHF
V: TRBV15; length: 15; CDR3: CATSREQGVGSPLHF
V: TRBV12-3/TRBV12-4; length: 12; CDR3: CASSFNLYEQYF
V: TRBV2; length: 12; CDR3: CASDSPNQPQHF
V: TRBV29-1; length: 14; CDR3: CSVVDGGYTGELFF
V: TRBV29-1; length: 13; CDR3: CSVVNRLNYGYTF
V: TRBV20-1; length: 16; CDR3: CSALRDSLPSGNTIYF
V: TRBV2; length: 17; CDR3: CASSSGAYSSYNSPLHF
V: TRBV20-1; length: 13; CDR3: CSAREQETYEQYF
V: TRBV18; length: 15; CDR3: CASSPPEGEVTEAFF
V: TRBV19; length: 14; CDR3: CASKGTAYRTEAFF
V: TRBV28; length: 16; CDR3: CASSSPQGQGTDTQYF
V: TRBV6-1; length: 13; CDR3: CASSEAFGVLYTF
V: TRBV9; length: 18; CDR3: CASSPTPGGAGASNEQFF
V: TRBV7-8; length: 15; CDR3: CAGAQREGNTDTQYF
V: TRBV5-6; length: 16; CDR3: CASSLAGGARSYEQYF
V: TRBV24-1; length: 11; CDR3: CATSDLQSQYF
V: TRBV12-3/TRBV12-4; length: 14; CDR3: CASSPTTGSNIQYF